This T cell receptor (beta chain) was recorded in a study of HIV-infected patients and healthy controls. About the study: Total CDR3 counts per chain did not differ significantly between patients and controls.

Alpha and beta constant-region primers primed reverse transcription of approximately 0.55 ug RNA. Alpha and beta chain libraries were made separately by chain-specific third strand synthesis with multiplexing indices. Each cDNA molecule was barcoded, and a single primer pair amplified each chain. The library had 12-nucleotide molecular identifiers formed by two random hexamers joined together. The library got P5 and P7 elements plus a second index, then an approximately 22-cycle PCR. A single record per CDR3 protein comes from TCRdb applying MiXCR to the 5' RACE reads. This table holds some 9,600 distinct CDR3 sequences, around 5.9% found once. Roughly three months, about 14 weeks, into antiretroviral therapy, follow-up blood was collected. No cell fractionation was done, so the repertoire covers all unsorted peripheral blood T cells. This clonotype was seen ten or more times. This CDR3 spans 12 amino acids. V was shortened by 6 bases and J by 6 bases, with 8 bases between the two germline ends.

V gene TRBV12-3 or TRBV12-4 combines with J gene TRBJ2-2; D gene uncertain. The source is an adult with HIV infection. The donor label of this sample is uncertain. Sequenced material: blood, taken during antiretroviral therapy. The DNA of the CDR3 is TGTGCCAGCAGCCAGTACCCCGGGGAGCTGTTTTTT. As protein: CASSQYPGELFF.